The TCR beta chain under discussion was sequenced for a study of human T cells and chemical hapten exposure. TCRdb re-called the RACE reads through MiXCR, storing one row per CDR3 protein. Among about 120,000 distinct CDR3 sequences listed, around 11% were seen once. Per the germline V gene, CDR1 is SGHTA and CDR2 is FQGNSA. J gave up 2 bases and V 5 bases, and 14 bases lay outside the gene matches. The CDR3 loop spans 18 amino acids. Time point here: patch test 3, about 24 weeks after DPC sensitization. As to treatment: therapeutic diphenylcyclopropenone sensitization with weekly scalp DPC. Many counts were recorded for this clonotype. Antigen unknown. Study findings and constraints: Expanded TCRs clustered into significantly more large CDR3 similarity groups than controls, the analysis revealed.

The V and J genes are TRBV7-2 and TRBJ2-7, with 11 nucleotides matching TRBD2. Specimen: whole blood, collected in connection with sensitization to the hapten diphenylcyclopropenone (DPC). This clonotype originated in a woman between 45 and 60 years old with alopecia areata. Some clones in this sample may be carry-over from other donors' samples. The DNA for the CDR3 is TGTGCCAGCAGCCCAACCGGGACTAGCGGCAGTGCCACCTACGAGCAGTACTTC. This codes for CASSPTGTSGSATYEQYF.